This TCR beta chain was profiled in a study of radiotherapy plus CTLA-4 blockade in lung cancer. About this clone itself: Its antigen remains unknown.

Findings and caveats of the study: TCR clones from tumors expanded in blood after radiotherapy plus ipilimumab. Increased serum interferon-beta after radiation also reportedly predicted response strongly.

V lost 1 base and J lost 5; bases outside the gene matches: 3. Germline V gene data show CDR1 as SGHTA and CDR2 as FQGTGA. The CDR3 has 15 amino acids. Sequencing was performed with immunoSEQ multiplex PCR; in TCRdb, only in-frame clones are kept and a portion is missing. The sample has tens of thousands of clones, 76% seen once. The sequence came from a human donor with non-small cell lung cancer who had a complete response to radiotherapy plus ipilimumab. The chain links TRBV7-3 to TRBJ2-2; TRBD2 matches at 8 bases. Sequences were derived from peripheral blood, sampled from a patient treated with radiotherapy plus ipilimumab. CDR3 sequence: CASSLIGGGTGELFF. CDR3 in DNA: TGTGCCAGCAGCTTAATCGGGGGGGGAACCGGGGAGCTGTTTTTT.